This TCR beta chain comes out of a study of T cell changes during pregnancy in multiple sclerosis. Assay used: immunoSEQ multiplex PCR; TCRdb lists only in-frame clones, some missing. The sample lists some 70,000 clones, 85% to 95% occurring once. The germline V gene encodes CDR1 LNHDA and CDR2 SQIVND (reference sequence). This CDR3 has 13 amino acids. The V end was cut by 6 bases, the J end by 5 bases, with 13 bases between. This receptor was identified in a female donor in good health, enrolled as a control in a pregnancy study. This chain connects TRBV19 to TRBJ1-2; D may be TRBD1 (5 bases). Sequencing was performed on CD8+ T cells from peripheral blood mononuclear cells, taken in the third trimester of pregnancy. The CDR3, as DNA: TGTGCCAGTAGATCGGGGGAGGGATATGGCTACACCTTC. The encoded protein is CASRSGEGYGYTF.